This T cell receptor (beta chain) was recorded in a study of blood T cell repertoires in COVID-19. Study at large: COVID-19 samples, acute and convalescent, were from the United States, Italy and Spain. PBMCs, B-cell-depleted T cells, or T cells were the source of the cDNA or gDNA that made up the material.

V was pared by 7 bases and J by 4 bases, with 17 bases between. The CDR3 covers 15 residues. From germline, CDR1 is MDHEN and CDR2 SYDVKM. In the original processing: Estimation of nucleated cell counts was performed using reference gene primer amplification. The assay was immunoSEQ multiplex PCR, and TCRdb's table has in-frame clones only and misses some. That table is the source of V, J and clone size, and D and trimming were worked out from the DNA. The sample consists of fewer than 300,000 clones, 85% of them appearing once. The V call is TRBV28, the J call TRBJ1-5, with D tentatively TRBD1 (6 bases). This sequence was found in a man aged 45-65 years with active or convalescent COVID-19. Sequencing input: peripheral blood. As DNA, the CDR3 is TGTGCCAGCACCCTACCGGGACACCGGAATCAGCCCCAGCATTTT. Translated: CASTLPGHRNQPQHF.